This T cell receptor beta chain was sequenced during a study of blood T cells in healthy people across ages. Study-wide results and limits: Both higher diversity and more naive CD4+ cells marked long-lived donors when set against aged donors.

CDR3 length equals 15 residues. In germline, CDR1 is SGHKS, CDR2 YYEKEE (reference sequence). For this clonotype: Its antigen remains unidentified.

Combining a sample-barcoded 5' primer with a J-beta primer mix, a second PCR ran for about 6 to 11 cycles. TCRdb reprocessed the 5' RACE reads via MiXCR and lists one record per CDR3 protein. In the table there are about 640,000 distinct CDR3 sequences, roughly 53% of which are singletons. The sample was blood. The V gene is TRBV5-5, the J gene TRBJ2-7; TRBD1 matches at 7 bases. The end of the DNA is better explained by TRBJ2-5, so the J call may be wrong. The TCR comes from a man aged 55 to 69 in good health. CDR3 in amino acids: CASSSLRGTVETQYF. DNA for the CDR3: TGTGCCAGCAGCTCCCTCCGAGGGACAGTTGAGACCCAGTACTTC.